Listed here is a single T cell receptor (beta chain). The antigen is not known. This sample is part of a study of cytomegalovirus exposure and HLA in healthy donors. Study background: It was reported in a later analysis that the same platform had been used for the 120 validation repertoires as for the roughly 650 first-cohort repertoires. Study-wide findings and caveats: The tendency of first-cohort TCR clusters to co-occur in the approximately 120 validation repertoires was identified by a subsequent analysis. Confirmation was obtained in vitro that three CMV-associated chains are specific for CMV antigens.

This table comes from immunoSEQ multiplex PCR, and its TCRdb copy is limited to in-frame clones, with some not included. The table shows 150,000 or so clones, with just under 90% occurring only once. V lost 2 bases, J lost 5 bases, and 11 bases lay in between. In germline, CDR1 is MGHRA, CDR2 YSYEKL. This CDR3 is 14 amino acids long. Sequenced input: PBMCs. The sequence was collected from a woman aged 25 to 45 in good health and CMV-seronegative. The chain uses TRBV4-1 and TRBJ2-3; D not resolved. The CDR3 loop is CASSQLTAIDTQYF. In DNA form, the CDR3 reads TGCGCCAGCAGCCAATTAACAGCCATAGATACGCAGTATTTT.